This TCR beta chain was identified during a study of T cell repertoires and Cas9 in healthy adults. In the study overall: CD4 and CD8 compartments: SpCas9-reactive T cells profiled for potency, cytotoxicity, lineage. Study-level results: SpCas9-reactive effector T cells were reportedly restrained in vitro by SpCas9-reactive regulatory T cells.

Sequenced by immunoSEQ multiplex PCR; TCRdb stores in-frame clones only, minus some. Of approximately 23,000 clones listed, 75% to 95% are singletons. V lost 0 bases, J lost 6 bases, and 4 bases lay in between. The CDR3 is 12 amino acids. Germline loops: CDR1 SGHTA, CDR2 FQGNSA. A remark on this clone: Antigen unknown.

Sequencing used CD4+ effector T cells (CD127+, CD25-, CD137-, CD154-) from PBMCs; culture status not recorded. The chain recombines TRBV7-2 with TRBJ2-3, with D unclear. The origin of this receptor is a human donor in good health. The CDR3 reads CASSLARDTQYF. The CDR3 DNA follows: TGTGCCAGCAGCTTAGCGCGGGATACGCAGTATTTT.